Listed here are 9 T cell receptor beta chains from one sample, sequenced in a study of T-cell memory formation after mild COVID-19. TCRdb redid the calling of the 5' RACE reads with MiXCR, one entry per CDR3 protein. The sample contains under 250,000 distinct CDR3 sequences, over 8.5% of which appear only once. Sequenced sample: PBMCs or a T cell subset sorted from them (not recorded which). These receptors were obtained from a man younger than 35 who had mild COVID-19 (a few samples of this study predate the infection). Cell type and time point are not known.

The sample holds a few counts of this clonotype. The gene calls are TRBV20-1 and TRBJ1-2, with TRBD1 matching over 8 bases. Germline assignment: CDR1 DFQATT and CDR2 SNEGSKA (reference sequence). CDR3 length equals 14 residues. The ends lost 2 bases at V and 0 bases at J; junction bases unmatched: 2. In nucleotides, the CDR3 is TGCAGTGCTAGAAGACAGGGGACTAACTATGGCTACACCTTC. This translates into CSARRQGTNYGYTF.

This clonotype has at least ten counts. The V and J genes are TRBV9 and TRBJ2-5; 8 bases line up with TRBD1. The CDR3 covers 14 residues. From germline, CDR1 is SGDLS and CDR2 YYNGEE. Germline trimming cut 4 bases from V and 4 bases from J; bases unmatched to any gene: 6. The CDR3 protein is CASSKTGAGETQYF. The CDR3 DNA follows: TGTGCCAGCAGCAAGACAGGGGCGGGAGAGACCCAGTACTTC.

The chain carries TRBV20-1 and TRBJ2-3, with 7 bases aligning to TRBD2. The CDR3 totals 16 residues. Germline V gene sequence: CDR1 DFQATT, CDR2 SNEGSKA (reference sequence). J was trimmed by 1 base and V by 3 bases; bases with no gene match: 10. CDR3 region: CSASRRAGFGTDTQYF. The CDR3 bases are TGCAGTGCTAGTAGGCGAGCGGGGTTTGGCACAGATACGCAGTATTTT.

The rearrangement links TRBV7-8 to TRBJ2-3; 9 bases map to TRBD2. This CDR3 region has 12 residues. J gave up 10 bases and V 5 bases, and 4 bases lay outside the gene matches. Germline values: CDR1 SGHVS, CDR2 FQNEAQ. CDR3 amino acids: CASSPGLAPQYF. CDR3 DNA sequence: TGTGCCAGCAGCCCGGGACTAGCTCCGCAGTATTTT.

This clonotype was counted a few times. This chain uses TRBV5-1 with TRBJ1-2, with 8 bases matching TRBD1. This CDR3 comprises 17 residues. CDR1 SGHRS and CDR2 YFSETQ come from the germline V gene. J was trimmed by 8 bases and V by 4 bases; bases with no gene match: 19. The DNA for the CDR3 is TGCGCCAGCAGCCAATTTCCAAGCGGGACAGGCCTATGGGGCTACACCTTC. Amino acids: CASSQFPSGTGLWGYTF.

Points on this clonotype: This may be a read error, as it is one base from a much larger clone. CDR3 bases: TGTGCCAGCAGCATAGGGGGGAACACTGAAGCTTTCTTT. It encodes CASSIGGNTEAFF. This rearrangement joins TRBV6-2 or TRBV6-3 to TRBJ1-1; tentatively, D is TRBD1 (6 bases). CDR1 and CDR2 from the germline V gene are MNHEY and SVGEGT. CDR3 length: 13 amino acids. Trimming cost V 6 bases and J 1 base, with 9 bases left between them.

This clonotype was observed at least ten times. The chain carries TRBV20-1 and TRBJ2-1; D remains ambiguous. Trimming stripped 1 base from V and 6 bases from J, with 4 bases between. The CDR3 is made up of 11 amino acids. Germline CDR1 reads DFQATT; CDR2 reads SNEGSKA (reference sequence). CDR3 protein: CSARGGNEQFF. The CDR3 DNA follows: TGCAGTGCTAGAGGGGGCAATGAGCAGTTCTTC.

The gene calls are TRBV5-6 and TRBJ2-3; D perhaps matches TRBD2 (6 bases). This CDR3 region has 12 residues. Germline values: CDR1 SGHDT, CDR2 YYEEEE. The V gene lost 5 bases and the J gene lost 4 bases, with 8 bases spanning the gap. Written as DNA, the CDR3 is TGTGCCAGCAGTGCTAGCGCAGATACGCAGTATTTT. As protein: CASSASADTQYF.

This clonotype occurred a few times. This chain connects TRBV7-2 to TRBJ2-7, with D perhaps matching TRBD2 (5 bases). Germline CDR1 SGHTA, CDR2 FQGNSA. This CDR3 spans 15 amino acids. The germline V and J ends were trimmed by 1 base and 2 bases, with 12 bases remaining between them. CDR3 residues: CASSLGSPGTYEQYF. The DNA of the CDR3 is TGTGCCAGCAGCTTAGGTAGTCCGGGAACCTACGAGCAGTACTTC. The full variable domain, in which reference TRBV7-2 and TRBJ2-7 provide the parts outside the CDR3, is GAGVSQSPSNKVTEKGKDVELRCDPISGHTALYWYRQSLGQGLEFLIYFQGNSAPDKSGLPSDRFSAERTGGSVSTLTIQRTQQEDSAVYLCASSLGSPGTYEQYFGPGTRLTVT.